Below are 5 T cell receptor beta chains sequenced from a single sample in a study of radiotherapy plus CTLA-4 blockade in lung cancer. The table came from immunoSEQ multiplex PCR; TCRdb's copy has only in-frame clones and leaves some out. The sample yields roughly 50,000 clones, 70% to 90% seen once. The specimen comprised peripheral blood, sampled from a patient treated with radiotherapy plus ipilimumab. The receptors come from a human donor with non-small cell lung cancer whose response to radiotherapy plus ipilimumab could not be evaluated.

The J gene is TRBJ2-4, the V gene TRBV6-7; 8 bases match TRBD2. TRBV6-7 falls under the ORF class, with uncertain function. The V gene end was trimmed by 2 bases and the J gene end by 6 bases; junction bases not matched to a gene: 9. CDR3 length equals 16 residues. The CDR3 is CASSYGGGPLGNIQYF. DNA of the CDR3: TGTGCCAGCAGTTACGGCGGGGGGCCCCTCGGAAACATTCAGTACTTC.

The V and J genes are TRBV11-2 and TRBJ2-7; no firm D call. Germline V gene sequence: CDR1 SGHAT, CDR2 FQNNGV. The CDR3 runs to 15 residues. V was trimmed by 0 bases and J by 0 bases, leaving 9 bases between them. The CDR3 DNA is TGTGCCAGCAGCTTAGAGGGCAGCTTCTCCTACGAGCAGTACTTC. It encodes CASSLEGSFSYEQYF.

The chain combines TRBV9 with TRBJ2-5; 9 positions agree with TRBD2. This CDR3 contains 15 residues. Germline lookup yields CDR1 SGDLS and CDR2 YYNGEE. Germline trimming cut 3 bases from V and 5 bases from J; bases unmatched to any gene: 8. The CDR3 DNA reads TGTGCCAGCAGCGCACATCCGGCGGGAGGGGAGACCCAGTACTTC. It specifies CASSAHPAGGETQYF.

The chain carries TRBV7-9 and TRBJ2-7; a possible D gene is TRBD2 (5 bases). This CDR3 is 19 amino acids long. The germline V and J ends were trimmed by 1 base and 4 bases, with 26 bases remaining between them. Germline V gene data show CDR1 as SEHNR and CDR2 as FQNEAQ (reference sequence). Here the CDR3 DNA reads TGTGCCAGCAGCTTAGGCTCACGGGGATCCCAATATTACCCGTACGAGCAGTACTTC. It encodes CASSLGSRGSQYYPYEQYF.

This clone has a handful of counts. The chain joins TRBV2 to TRBJ2-2, with 8 bases fitting TRBD2. The germline V gene encodes CDR1 SNHLY and CDR2 FYNNEI. V lost 6 bases, J lost 1 base, and 10 bases stayed unmatched. This CDR3 region has 17 residues. The CDR3 here is CASRWTAGGLNTGELFF. The CDR3 DNA sequence: TGTGCCAGCAGATGGACGGCGGGAGGCCTGAACACCGGGGAGCTGTTTTTT.